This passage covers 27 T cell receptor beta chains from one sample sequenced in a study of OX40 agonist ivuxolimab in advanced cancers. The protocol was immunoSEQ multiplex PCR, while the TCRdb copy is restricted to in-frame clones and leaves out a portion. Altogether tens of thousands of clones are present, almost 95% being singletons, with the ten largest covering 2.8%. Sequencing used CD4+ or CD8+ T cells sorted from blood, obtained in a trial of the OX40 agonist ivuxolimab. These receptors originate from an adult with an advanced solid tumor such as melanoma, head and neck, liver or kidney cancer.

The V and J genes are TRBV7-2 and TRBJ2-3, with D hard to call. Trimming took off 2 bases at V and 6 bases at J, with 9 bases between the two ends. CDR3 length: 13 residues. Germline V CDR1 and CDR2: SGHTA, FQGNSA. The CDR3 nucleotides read TGTGCCAGCAGCTTAATGGGGAAGGATACGCAGTATTTT. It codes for CASSLMGKDTQYF.

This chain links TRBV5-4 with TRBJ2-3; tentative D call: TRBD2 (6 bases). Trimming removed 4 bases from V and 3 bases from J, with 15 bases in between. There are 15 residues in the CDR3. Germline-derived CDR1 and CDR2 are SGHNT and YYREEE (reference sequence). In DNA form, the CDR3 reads TGTGCCAGCAGCCCGGGGGTCCAGGCAACAGATACGCAGTATTTT. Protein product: CASSPGVQATDTQYF.

The CDR3 DNA is TGTGCCAGCTCCCCGCTTTCACAGAACACTGAAGCTTTCTTT. Protein sequence: CASSPLSQNTEAFF. The chain is built from TRBV18 and TRBJ1-1; no firm D call. Between the trimmed V and J ends, which lost 6 bases and 1 base, there was a span of 12 bases. The germline gives CDR1 KGHSH, CDR2 LQKENI. The CDR3 has 14 amino acids.

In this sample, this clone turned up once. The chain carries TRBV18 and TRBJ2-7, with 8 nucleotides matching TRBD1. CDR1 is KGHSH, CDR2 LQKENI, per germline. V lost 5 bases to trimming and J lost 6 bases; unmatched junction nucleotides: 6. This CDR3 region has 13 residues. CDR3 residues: CASSTDRGLEQYF. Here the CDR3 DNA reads TGTGCCAGCTCAACTGACAGGGGTCTCGAGCAGTACTTC. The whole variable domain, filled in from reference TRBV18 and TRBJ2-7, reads NAGVMQNPRHLVRRRGQEARLRCSPMKGHSHVYWYRQLPEEGLKFMVYLQKENIIDESGMPKERFSAEFPKEGPSILRIQQVVRGDSAAYFCASSTDRGLEQYFGPGTRLTVT.

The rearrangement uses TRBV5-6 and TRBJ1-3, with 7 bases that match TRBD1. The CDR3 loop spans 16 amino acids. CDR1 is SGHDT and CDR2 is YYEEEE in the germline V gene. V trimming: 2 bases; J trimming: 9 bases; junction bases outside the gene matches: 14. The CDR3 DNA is TGTGCCAGCAGCTTCATCCGGGACAGTGAGGGGAGCACCATATATTTT. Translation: CASSFIRDSEGSTIYF.

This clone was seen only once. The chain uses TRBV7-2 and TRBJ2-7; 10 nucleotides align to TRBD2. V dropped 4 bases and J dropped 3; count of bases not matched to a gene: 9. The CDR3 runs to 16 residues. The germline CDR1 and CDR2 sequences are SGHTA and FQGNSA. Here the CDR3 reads CASSSRLAGDFYEQYF. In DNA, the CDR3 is TGTGCCAGCAGCTCGAGGCTAGCGGGGGACTTCTACGAGCAGTACTTC.

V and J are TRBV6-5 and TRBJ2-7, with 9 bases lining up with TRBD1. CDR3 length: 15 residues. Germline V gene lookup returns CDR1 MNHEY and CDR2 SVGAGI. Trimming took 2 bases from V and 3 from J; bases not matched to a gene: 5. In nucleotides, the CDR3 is TGTGCCAGCAGTTACCGCCGGGGACAGGGCTACGAGCAGTACTTC. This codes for CASSYRRGQGYEQYF.

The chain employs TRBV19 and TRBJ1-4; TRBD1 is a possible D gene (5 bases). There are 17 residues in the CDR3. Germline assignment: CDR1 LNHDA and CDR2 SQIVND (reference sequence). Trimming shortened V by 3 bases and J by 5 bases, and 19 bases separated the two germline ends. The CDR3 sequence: CASSMSAPGRLNEKLFF. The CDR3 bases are TGTGCCAGTAGTATGTCCGCACCGGGGCGCTTGAATGAAAAACTGTTTTTT.

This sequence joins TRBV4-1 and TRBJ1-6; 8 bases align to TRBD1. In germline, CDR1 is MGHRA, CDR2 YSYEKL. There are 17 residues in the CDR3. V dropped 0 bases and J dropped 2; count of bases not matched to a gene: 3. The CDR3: CASSQDGQGPYNSPLHF. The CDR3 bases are TGCGCCAGCAGCCAAGATGGACAGGGCCCCTATAATTCACCCCTCCACTTT.

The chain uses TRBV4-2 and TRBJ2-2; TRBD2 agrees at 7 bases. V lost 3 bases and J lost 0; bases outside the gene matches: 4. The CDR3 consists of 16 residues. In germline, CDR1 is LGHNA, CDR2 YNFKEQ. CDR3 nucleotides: TGTGCCAGCAGCCAGGTCGGGGGGACGAACACCGGGGAGCTGTTTTTT. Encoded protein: CASSQVGGTNTGELFF.

The CDR3 DNA reads as TGTGCCAGCAGCTTAGCGTCAAACACAGATACGCAGTATTTT. It translates to CASSLASNTDTQYF. This chain uses TRBV7-2 with TRBJ2-3; D unclear. Germline loops: CDR1 SGHTA, CDR2 FQGNSA. V dropped 0 bases and J dropped 2 bases, with 6 bases sitting between them. The CDR3 spans 14 residues.

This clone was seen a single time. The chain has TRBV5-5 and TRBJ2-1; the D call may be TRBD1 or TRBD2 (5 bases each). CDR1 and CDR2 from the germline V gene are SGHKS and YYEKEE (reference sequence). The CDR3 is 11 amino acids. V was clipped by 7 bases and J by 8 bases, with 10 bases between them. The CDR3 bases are TGTGCCAGCGGGGGTCGTGATGAGCAGTTCTTC. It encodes CASGGRDEQFF.

The CDR3 DNA reads as TGCGCCAGCGGGGACAGGCTAGCTAACTATGGCTACACCTTC. It codes for CASGDRLANYGYTF. The chain employs TRBV10-2 and TRBJ1-2, with TRBD1 matching 8 bases. The CDR3 loop spans 14 amino acids. Germline V CDR1 and CDR2: WSHSY, SAAADI. The trim removed 8 bases at V and 0 bases at J, leaving 5 bases unmatched.

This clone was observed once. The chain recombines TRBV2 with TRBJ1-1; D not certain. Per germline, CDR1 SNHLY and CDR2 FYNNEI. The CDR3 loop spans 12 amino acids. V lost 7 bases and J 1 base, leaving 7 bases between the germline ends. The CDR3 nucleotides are TGTGCCAGCACCCGAGAGAACACTGAAGCTTTCTTT. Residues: CASTRENTEAFF.

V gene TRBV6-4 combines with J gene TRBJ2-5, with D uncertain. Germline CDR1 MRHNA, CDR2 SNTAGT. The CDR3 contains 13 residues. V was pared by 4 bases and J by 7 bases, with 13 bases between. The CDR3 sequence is CASSAQADGTQYF. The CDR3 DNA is TGTGCCAGCAGTGCCCAGGCCGACGGGACCCAGTACTTC.

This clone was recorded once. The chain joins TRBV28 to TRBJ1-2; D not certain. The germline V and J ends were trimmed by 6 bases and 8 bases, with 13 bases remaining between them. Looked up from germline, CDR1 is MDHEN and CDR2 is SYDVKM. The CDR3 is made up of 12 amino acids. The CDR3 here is CASSPTGWGYTF. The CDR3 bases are TGTGCCAGCAGCCCGACGGGGTGGGGCTACACCTTC.

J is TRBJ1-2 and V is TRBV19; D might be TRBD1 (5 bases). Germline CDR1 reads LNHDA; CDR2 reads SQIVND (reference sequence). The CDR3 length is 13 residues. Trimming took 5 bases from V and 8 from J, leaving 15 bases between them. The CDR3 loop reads CASSGRQWGGYTF. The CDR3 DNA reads TGTGCCAGTAGTGGGAGACAATGGGGCGGCTACACCTTC.

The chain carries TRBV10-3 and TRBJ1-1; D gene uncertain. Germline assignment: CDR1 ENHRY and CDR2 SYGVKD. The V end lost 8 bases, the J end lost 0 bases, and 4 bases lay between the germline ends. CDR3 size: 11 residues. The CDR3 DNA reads TGTGCCATCGAAATGAACACTGAAGCTTTCTTT. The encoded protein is CAIEMNTEAFF.

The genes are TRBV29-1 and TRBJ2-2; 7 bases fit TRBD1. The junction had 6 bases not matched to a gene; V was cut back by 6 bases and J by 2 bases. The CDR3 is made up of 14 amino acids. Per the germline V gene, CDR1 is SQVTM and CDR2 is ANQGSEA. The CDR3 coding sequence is TGCAGCGTCACCCGGGACAGAAACACCGGGGAGCTGTTTTTT. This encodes CSVTRDRNTGELFF.

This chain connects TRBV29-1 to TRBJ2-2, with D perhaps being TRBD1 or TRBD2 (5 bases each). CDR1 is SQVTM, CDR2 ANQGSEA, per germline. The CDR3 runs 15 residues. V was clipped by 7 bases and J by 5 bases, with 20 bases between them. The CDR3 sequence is CSAATRATGTGELFF. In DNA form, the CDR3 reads TGCAGCGCCGCGACCAGGGCTACGGGGACCGGGGAGCTGTTTTTT.

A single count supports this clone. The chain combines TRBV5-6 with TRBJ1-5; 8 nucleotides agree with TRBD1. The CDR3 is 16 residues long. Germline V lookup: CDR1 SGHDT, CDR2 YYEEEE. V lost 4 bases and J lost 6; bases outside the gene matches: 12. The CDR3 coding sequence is TGTGCCAGCAGCCCGTTCGCTACAGGGGGTGCTCAGCCCCAGCATTTT. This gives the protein CASSPFATGGAQPQHF.

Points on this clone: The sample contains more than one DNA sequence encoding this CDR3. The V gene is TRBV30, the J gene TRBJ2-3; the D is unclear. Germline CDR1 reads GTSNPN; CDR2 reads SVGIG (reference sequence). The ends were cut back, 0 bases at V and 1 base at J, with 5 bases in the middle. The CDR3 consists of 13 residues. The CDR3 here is CAWSVQGTDTQYF. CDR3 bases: TGTGCCTGGAGTGTCCAGGGCACAGATACGCAGTATTTT.

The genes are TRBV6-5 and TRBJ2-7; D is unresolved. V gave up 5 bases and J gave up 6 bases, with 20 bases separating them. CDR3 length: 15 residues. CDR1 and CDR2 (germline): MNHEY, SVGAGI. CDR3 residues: CASSLVGHPPSEQYF. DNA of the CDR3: TGTGCCAGCAGTCTGGTGGGTCACCCCCCTAGCGAGCAGTACTTC.

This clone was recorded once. CDR3 protein: CASSIDSRDQPQHF. CDR3 nucleotide sequence: TGTGCCAGTAGTATAGACAGTCGGGATCAGCCCCAGCATTTT. V is TRBV19 and J is TRBJ1-5; D remains unclear. V was cut by 0 bases and J by 5 bases, with 8 bases left in between. Looked up from germline, CDR1 is LNHDA and CDR2 is SQIVND (reference sequence). The CDR3 loop spans 14 amino acids.

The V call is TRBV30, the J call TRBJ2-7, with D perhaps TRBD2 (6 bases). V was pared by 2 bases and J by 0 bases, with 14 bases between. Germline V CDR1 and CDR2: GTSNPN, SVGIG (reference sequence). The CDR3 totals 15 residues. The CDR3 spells CAWSPRDSPSYEQYF. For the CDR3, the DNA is TGTGCCTGGAGTCCCCGGGACTCACCCTCCTACGAGCAGTACTTC.

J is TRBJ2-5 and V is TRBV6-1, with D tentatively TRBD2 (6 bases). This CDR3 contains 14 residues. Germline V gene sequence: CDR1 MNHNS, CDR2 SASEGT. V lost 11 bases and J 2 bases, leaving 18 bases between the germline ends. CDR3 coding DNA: TGTGCCCTCCGAGTACTAGCTTATCAAGAGACCCAGTACTTC. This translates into CALRVLAYQETQYF.

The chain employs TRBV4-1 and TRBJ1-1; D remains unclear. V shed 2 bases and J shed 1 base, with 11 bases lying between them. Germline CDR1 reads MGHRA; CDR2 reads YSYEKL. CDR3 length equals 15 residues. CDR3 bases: TGCGCCAGCAGCCAAAGGGAGGCAGGGAACACTGAAGCTTTCTTT. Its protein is CASSQREAGNTEAFF.